This T cell receptor beta chain was captured by sequencing in a study of blood T cells in healthy people across ages. Study findings and constraints: Investigators treated diversity estimates from one million T cells as underestimates. The percentage of naive T cells correlated strongly with TCR beta diversity.

Combining a sample-barcoded 5' primer with a J-beta primer mix, a second PCR ran for about 7 to 11 cycles. TCRdb reprocessed the 5' RACE reads via MiXCR and lists one record per CDR3 protein. This table has over 950,000 distinct CDR3 sequences, 45% to 60% appearing once. This clonotype was found a few times. Its antigen is unknown. The sample was blood. The sequence came from an older woman in good health.

In DNA, the CDR3 is TGTGCCAGCACCCCAGACAGAAATTCCTACGAGCAGTACTTC. This gives the protein CASTPDRNSYEQYF. The chain recombines TRBV12-3 or TRBV12-4 with TRBJ2-7; a possible D gene is TRBD1 (5 bases). The CDR3 sequence is 14 residues long. Trimming removed 7 bases at V and 1 base at J, with 14 bases between.